Below are 16 T cell receptor beta chains sequenced from a single sample in a study of tumor and adjacent non-tumor tissue in lung cancer. No cell sorting was done before RNA was extracted from the tissue. The normal lung tissue was taken more than 3 cm from the tumor edge. A modified ARM-PCR protocol with three rounds of nested PCR amplified TCRbeta. TCRdb fed the multiplex PCR reads into MiXCR, producing one record per CDR3 protein. The sample consists of more than 55,000 distinct CDR3 sequences, roughly two thirds of them appearing once. The specimen was distant non-tumor lung tissue. The receptors originated from a man aged 70 or older with non-small cell lung cancer.

Concerning this clonotype itself: A much larger clone lies a single base off, so this may be a read error. The chain carries TRBV6-6 and TRBJ1-1; D call uncertain. In germline, CDR1 is MNHNY, CDR2 SVGAGI (reference sequence). This CDR3 comprises 12 residues. The CDR3 loop reads CASRTIRAEASF. The CDR3 DNA reads TGTGCCAGTCGGACCATCCGGGCTGAAGCTTCCTTT.

Regarding this clonotype: Relative to the germline gene, one junction end is altered; a read error may explain this. The chain employs TRBV11-2 and TRBJ2-2; D is tentatively TRBD1 or TRBD2 (5 bases each). The CDR3 consists of 17 residues. The germline gives CDR1 SGHAT, CDR2 FQNNGV. CDR3 protein: CASSPWGKDMDTGELLF. For the CDR3, the DNA is TGTGCCAGCAGCCCTTGGGGTAAGGATATGGACACCGGGGAGCTGCTTTTT.

This clonotype has at least ten counts. V and J are TRBV20-1 and TRBJ2-7; D unclear. V was pared by 3 bases and J by 5 bases, with 5 bases between. The germline V gene encodes CDR1 DFQATT and CDR2 SNEGSKA (reference sequence). CDR3 length: 10 residues. CDR3 sequence: CSASQDEQYF. Written as DNA, the CDR3 is TGCAGTGCTAGCCAAGACGAGCAGTACTTC.

This clonotype was found a few times. A read error may be the cause here, since a much bigger clone is one base away. The V call is TRBV10-3, the J call TRBJ2-3; D remains ambiguous. The CDR3 totals 13 residues. CDR1 and CDR2 (germline): ENHRY, SYGVKD. CDR3 amino acids: CVISGFSTDTQYF. DNA of the CDR3: TGTGTCATCAGTGGCTTTAGCACAGATACGCAGTATTTT.

This clonotype was seen repeatedly, ten times or more. V and J are TRBV6-6 and TRBJ2-1; TRBD2 matches 12 bases. The CDR3 runs 14 residues. The junction had 4 bases not matched to a gene; V was cut back by 5 bases and J by 8 bases. Germline values: CDR1 MNHNY, CDR2 SVGAGI (reference sequence). The CDR3 DNA reads as TGTGCCAGCAGTAGGACTAGCGGGAACCATGAGCAGTTCTTC. This translates into CASSRTSGNHEQFF.

As concerns this clonotype: A single base separates this from a much larger clone, so it may be a read error. The chain links TRBV20-1 to TRBJ2-5; no clear D. The CDR3 has 12 residues. V shed 2 bases and J shed 10 bases, with 14 bases lying between them. Germline loops: CDR1 DFQATT, CDR2 SNEGSKA (reference sequence). CDR3 in DNA: TGCAGTGCTAGACATCAAGGCCAGAGCCAGTACTTC. This sequence encodes CSARHQGQSQYF.

This chain connects TRBV6-1 to TRBJ2-2, with D possibly being TRBD2 (5 bases). V lost 3 bases, J lost 7 bases, and 18 bases lay in between. Germline V gives CDR1 MNHNS, CDR2 SASEGT. CDR3 length: 16 residues. Here the CDR3 reads CASSDSRGSEIGELFF. CDR3 DNA sequence: TGTGCCAGCAGTGATTCACGGGGTTCGGAGATCGGGGAGCTGTTTTTT.

The chain employs TRBV12-3 or TRBV12-4 and TRBJ2-5; the match to TRBD2 covers 8 bases. CDR3 length: 15 residues. V was pared by 9 bases and J by 2 bases, with 11 bases of the junction left unmatched. CDR3 loop: CARSPGLVLQETQYF. CDR3 nucleotides: TGTGCCAGGAGCCCGGGACTAGTGTTACAAGAGACCCAGTACTTC.

Details on this clonotype: The junction and the germline gene differ at one end; a read error may be behind it. V is TRBV11-3 and J is TRBJ2-1, with 14 positions matching TRBD2. The CDR3 runs to 12 residues. Looked up from germline, CDR1 is SGHNT and CDR2 is YENEEA. The CDR3 loop reads CASSGLAGGSLF. CDR3 nucleotides: TGTGCCAGCAGCGGACTAGCGGGGGGTTCGTTATTC.

This clonotype was counted a single time. The germline gene is not matched at one end of the junction; a read error may be the cause. The chain is built from TRBV6-5 and TRBJ2-7, with D possibly TRBD1 on 6 matching bases. The CDR3 is 13 amino acids. CDR1 and CDR2 from the germline V gene are MNHEY and SVGAGI. CDR3: CASRQWDNYEQYF. CDR3 DNA: TGTGCTAGCAGGCAATGGGACAACTACGAGCAGTACTTC.

At least ten counts were recorded for this clonotype. The chain has TRBV12-3 or TRBV12-4 and TRBJ1-5; unclear D gene. The CDR3 covers 15 residues. The ends were cut back, 6 bases at V and 3 bases at J, with 15 bases in the middle. As DNA, the CDR3 is TGTGCCAGCAGGGCCCAAGAGGGAGTCAATCAGCCCCAGCATTTT. It translates to CASRAQEGVNQPQHF.

This clonotype was picked up a small number of times. Given a much more abundant clone one base away, this may be a read error. The chain has TRBV29-1 and TRBJ2-2, with D perhaps TRBD1 or TRBD2 (5 bases each). Germline V gene data show CDR1 as SQVTM and CDR2 as ANQGSEA. The CDR3 has 13 amino acids. The V end was cut by 7 bases, the J end by 7 bases, with 16 bases between. The CDR3 sequence: CSAESRESGELFF. In DNA form, the CDR3 reads TGCAGCGCTGAGTCCAGGGAGAGCGGGGAGCTGTTTTTT.

With regard to this clonotype: This sequence may be a read error, since a much larger clone differs from it by one base. This chain connects TRBV20-1 to TRBJ2-5; D call uncertain. Per germline, CDR1 DFQATT and CDR2 SNEGSKA (reference sequence). Trimming pared 0 bases from V and 1 base from J, leaving 6 bases between. The CDR3 runs to 13 residues. CDR3 loop: CSARETVQETQYF. As DNA, the CDR3 is TGCAGTGCTAGAGAGACGGTCCAAGAGACCCAGTACTTC.

A note on this clonotype: It may be a read error: a sequence one base away is much more abundant. The rearrangement joins TRBV12-3 or TRBV12-4 to TRBJ1-2; TRBD1 might be the D (5 bases). V was trimmed by 3 bases and J by 2 bases, leaving 13 bases between them. This CDR3 has 15 residues. The CDR3 DNA follows: TGTGCCAGCAGTTTTACGGGGGGGGTAAACTATGGCTACACCTTC. Protein product: CASSFTGGVNYGYTF.

A word on this clonotype: As the CDR3 is not closed by the conserved phenylalanine or tryptophan, this likely results from a read error. This CDR3 is CASCQAGGGANTQYL. CDR3 nucleotides: TGTGCCAGCTGCCAAGCTGGCGGGGGGGCAAATACGCAGTATTTA. This chain uses TRBV4-2 with TRBJ2-3; 9 nucleotides line up with TRBD2. There are 15 residues in the CDR3. Germline V CDR1 and CDR2: LGHNA, YNFKEQ.

Note on this clonotype: This may be a read error, as it is one base from a much larger clone. The chain recombines TRBV6-5 with TRBJ1-2, with D possibly matching TRBD1 (5 bases). The CDR3 loop spans 14 amino acids. Germline V gives CDR1 MNHEY, CDR2 SVGAGI. The CDR3 DNA reads TGTGCCAGCAGCCCCCGGGGGTCTAACGATGGCTACACCTTC. This gives the protein CASSPRGSNDGYTF.